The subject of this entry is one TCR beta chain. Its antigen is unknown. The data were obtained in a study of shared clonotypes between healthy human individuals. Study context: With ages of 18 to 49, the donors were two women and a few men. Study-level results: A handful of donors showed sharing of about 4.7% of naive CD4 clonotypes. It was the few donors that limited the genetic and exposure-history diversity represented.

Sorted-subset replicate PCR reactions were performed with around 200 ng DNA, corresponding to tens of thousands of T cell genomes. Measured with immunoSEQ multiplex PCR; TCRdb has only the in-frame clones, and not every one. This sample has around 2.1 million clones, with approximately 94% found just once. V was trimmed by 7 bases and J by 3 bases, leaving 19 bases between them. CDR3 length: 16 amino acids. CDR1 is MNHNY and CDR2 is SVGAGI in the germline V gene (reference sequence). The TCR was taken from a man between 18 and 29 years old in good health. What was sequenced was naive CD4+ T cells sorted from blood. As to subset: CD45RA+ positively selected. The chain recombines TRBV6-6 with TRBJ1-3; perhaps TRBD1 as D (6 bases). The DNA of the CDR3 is TGTGCCAGCACCCGACAGGTGGGGGGGATTGGAAACACCATATATTTT. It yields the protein CASTRQVGGIGNTIYF.